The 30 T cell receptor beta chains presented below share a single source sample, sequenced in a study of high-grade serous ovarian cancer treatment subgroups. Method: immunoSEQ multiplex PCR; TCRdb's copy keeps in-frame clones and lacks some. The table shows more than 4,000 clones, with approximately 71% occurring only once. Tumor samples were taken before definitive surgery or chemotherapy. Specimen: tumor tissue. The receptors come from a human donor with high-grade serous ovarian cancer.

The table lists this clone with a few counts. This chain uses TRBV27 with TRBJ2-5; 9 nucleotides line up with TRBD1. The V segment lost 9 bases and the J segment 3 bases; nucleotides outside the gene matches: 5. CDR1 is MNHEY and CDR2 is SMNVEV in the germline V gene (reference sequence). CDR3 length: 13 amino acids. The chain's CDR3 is CASAGQGEETQYF. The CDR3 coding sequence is TGTGCCAGTGCGGGACAGGGCGAAGAGACCCAGTACTTC.

CDR3 in DNA: TGCGCCAGCAGCTCTTCGGCTCGGAACACTGAAGCTTTCTTT. Its translation: CASSSSARNTEAFF. The V and J genes are TRBV5-1 and TRBJ1-1; D is undetermined. The CDR3 has 14 amino acids. CDR1 is SGHRS, CDR2 YFSETQ, per germline. V was trimmed by 3 bases and J by 1 base, leaving 10 bases between them. Combining the CDR3 with reference TRBV5-1 and TRBJ1-1 gives the whole variable domain KAGVTQTPRYLIKTRGQQVTLSCSPISGHRSVSWYQQTPGQGLQFLFEYFSETQRNKGNFPGRFSGRQFSNSRSEMNVSTLELGDSALYLCASSSSARNTEAFFGQGTRLTVV.

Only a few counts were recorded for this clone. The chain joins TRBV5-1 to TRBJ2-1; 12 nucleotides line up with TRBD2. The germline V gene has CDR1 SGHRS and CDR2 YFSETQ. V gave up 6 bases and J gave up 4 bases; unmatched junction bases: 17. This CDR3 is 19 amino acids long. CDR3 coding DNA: TGCGCCAGCACCTTAGGGGGATTGTCTAGCGGGAGGGAGTACAATGAGCAGTTCTTC. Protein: CASTLGGLSSGREYNEQFF.

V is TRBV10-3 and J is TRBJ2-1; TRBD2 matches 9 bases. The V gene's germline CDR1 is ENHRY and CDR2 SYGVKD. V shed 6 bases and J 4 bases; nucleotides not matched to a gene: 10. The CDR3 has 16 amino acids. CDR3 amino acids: CAISPQTSGAYNEQFF. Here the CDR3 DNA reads TGTGCCATCAGCCCGCAGACTAGCGGAGCATACAATGAGCAGTTCTTC.

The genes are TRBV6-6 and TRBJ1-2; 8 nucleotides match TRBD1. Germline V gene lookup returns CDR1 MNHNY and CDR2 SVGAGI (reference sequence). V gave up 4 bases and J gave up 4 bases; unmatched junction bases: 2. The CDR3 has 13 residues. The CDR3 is CASSSQGAYGYTF. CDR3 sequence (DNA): TGTGCCAGCAGTTCCCAGGGGGCCTATGGCTACACCTTC.

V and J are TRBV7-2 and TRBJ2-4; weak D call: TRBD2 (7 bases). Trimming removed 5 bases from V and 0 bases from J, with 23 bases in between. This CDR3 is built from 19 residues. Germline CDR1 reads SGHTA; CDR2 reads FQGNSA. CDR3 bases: TGTGCCAGCAGCCCTCGGGGGGCCGGGCTTATATTAGCCAAAAACATTCAGTACTTC. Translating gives CASSPRGAGLILAKNIQYF.

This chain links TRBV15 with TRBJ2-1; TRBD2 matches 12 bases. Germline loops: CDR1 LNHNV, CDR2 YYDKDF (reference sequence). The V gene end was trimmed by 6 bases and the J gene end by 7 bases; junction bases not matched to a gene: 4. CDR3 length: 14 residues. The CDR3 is CATRGTSGLNEQFF. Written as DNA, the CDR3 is TGTGCCACCAGAGGGACTAGCGGGTTAAATGAGCAGTTCTTC.

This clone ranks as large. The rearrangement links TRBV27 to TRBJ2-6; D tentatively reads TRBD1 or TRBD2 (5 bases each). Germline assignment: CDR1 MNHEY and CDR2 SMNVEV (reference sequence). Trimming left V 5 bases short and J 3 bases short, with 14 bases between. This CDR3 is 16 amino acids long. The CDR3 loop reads CASSTGRLNGANVLTF. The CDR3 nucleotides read TGTGCCAGCAGTACGGGACGGCTTAATGGGGCCAACGTCCTGACTTTC.

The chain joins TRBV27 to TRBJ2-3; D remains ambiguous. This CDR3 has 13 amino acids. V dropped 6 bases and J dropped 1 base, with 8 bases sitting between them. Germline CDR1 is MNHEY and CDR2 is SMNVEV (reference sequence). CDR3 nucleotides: TGTGCCAGCAGCCCCGCCGGCACAGATACGCAGTATTTT. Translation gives CASSPAGTDTQYF.

DNA for the CDR3: TGTGCCACCAGCAGAGAGTACCGGGGAGGCACAGATACGCAGTATTTT. Its translation: CATSREYRGGTDTQYF. J is TRBJ2-3 and V is TRBV15; a possible D gene is TRBD2 (5 bases). The germline V gene encodes CDR1 LNHNV and CDR2 YYDKDF (reference sequence). The V end was cut by 0 bases, the J end by 1 base, with 11 bases between. This CDR3 is 16 amino acids long. The full variable domain, completed using reference TRBV15 and TRBJ2-3, is DAMVIQNPRYQVTQFGKPVTLSCSQTLNHNVMYWYQQKSSQAPKLLFHYYDKDFNNEADTPDNFQSRRPNTSFCFLDIRSPGLGDTAMYLCATSREYRGGTDTQYFGPGTRLTVL.

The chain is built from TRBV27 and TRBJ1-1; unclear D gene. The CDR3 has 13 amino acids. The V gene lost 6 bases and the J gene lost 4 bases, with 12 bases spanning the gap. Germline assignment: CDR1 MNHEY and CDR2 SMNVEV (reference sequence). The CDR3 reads CASRGIGSTEAFF. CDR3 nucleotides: TGTGCCAGCAGAGGGATAGGGAGCACTGAAGCTTTCTTT.

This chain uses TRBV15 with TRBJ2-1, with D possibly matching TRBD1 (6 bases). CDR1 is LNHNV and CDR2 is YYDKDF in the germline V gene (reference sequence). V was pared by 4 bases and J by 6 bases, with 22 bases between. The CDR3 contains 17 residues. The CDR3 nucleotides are TGTGCCACCAGCACTGTTTTGGACAGTATGTCGGGCAATGAGCAGTTCTTC. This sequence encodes CATSTVLDSMSGNEQFF.

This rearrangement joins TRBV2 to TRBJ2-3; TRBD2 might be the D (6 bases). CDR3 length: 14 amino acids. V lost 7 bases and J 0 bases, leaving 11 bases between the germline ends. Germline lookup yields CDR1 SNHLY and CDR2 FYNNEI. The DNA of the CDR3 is TGTGCCAGCATTGGAGGGGTCAGCACAGATACGCAGTATTTT. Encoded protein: CASIGGVSTDTQYF.

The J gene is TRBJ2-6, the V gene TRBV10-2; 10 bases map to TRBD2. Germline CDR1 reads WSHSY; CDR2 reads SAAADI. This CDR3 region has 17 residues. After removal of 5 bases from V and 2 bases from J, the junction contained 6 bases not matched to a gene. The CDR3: CASSRSLAGAGANVLTF. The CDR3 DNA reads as TGCGCCAGCAGTAGATCCCTAGCGGGAGCTGGGGCCAACGTCCTGACTTTC.

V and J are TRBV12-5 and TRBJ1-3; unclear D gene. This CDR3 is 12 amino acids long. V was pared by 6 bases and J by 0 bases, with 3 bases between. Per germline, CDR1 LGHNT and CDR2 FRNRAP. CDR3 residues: CASGGSGNTIYF. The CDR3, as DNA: TGTGCTAGTGGAGGCTCTGGAAACACCATATATTTT.

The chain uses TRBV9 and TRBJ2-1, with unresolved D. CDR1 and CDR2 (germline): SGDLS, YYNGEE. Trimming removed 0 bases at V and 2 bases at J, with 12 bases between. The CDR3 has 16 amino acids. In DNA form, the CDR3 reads TGTGCCAGCAGCGTAGAAGGTGACTCCGCCTACAATGAGCAGTTCTTC. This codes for CASSVEGDSAYNEQFF.

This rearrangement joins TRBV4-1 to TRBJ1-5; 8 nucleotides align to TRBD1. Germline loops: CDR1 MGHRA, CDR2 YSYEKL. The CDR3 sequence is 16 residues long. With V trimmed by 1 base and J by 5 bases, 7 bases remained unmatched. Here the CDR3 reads CASSQGQGARDQPQHF. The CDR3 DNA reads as TGCGCCAGCAGCCAAGGGCAGGGGGCACGAGATCAGCCCCAGCATTTT.

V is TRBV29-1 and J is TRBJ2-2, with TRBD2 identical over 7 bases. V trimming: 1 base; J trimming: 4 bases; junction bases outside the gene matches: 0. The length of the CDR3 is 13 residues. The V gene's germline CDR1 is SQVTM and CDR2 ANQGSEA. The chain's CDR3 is CSVEGEGTGELFF. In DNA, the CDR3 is TGCAGCGTTGAAGGGGAGGGCACCGGGGAGCTGTTTTTT.

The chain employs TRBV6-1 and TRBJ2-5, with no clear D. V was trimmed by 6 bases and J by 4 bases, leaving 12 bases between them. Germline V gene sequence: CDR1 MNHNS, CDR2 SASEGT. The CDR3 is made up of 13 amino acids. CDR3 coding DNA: TGTGCCAGCAGAGTAGGATTTCGAGAGACCCAGTACTTC. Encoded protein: CASRVGFRETQYF.

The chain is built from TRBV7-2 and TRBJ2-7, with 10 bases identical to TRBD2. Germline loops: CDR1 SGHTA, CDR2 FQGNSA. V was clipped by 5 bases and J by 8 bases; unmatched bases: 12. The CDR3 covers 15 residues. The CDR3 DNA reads TGTGCCAGCAGCCAAATCCCCGGGACTAGCGTCAAGCAGTACTTC. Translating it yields CASSQIPGTSVKQYF.

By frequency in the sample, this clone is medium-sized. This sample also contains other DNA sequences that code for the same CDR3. The CDR3 DNA is TGTGCCAGCAGGGACAGCTCCTACGAGCAGTACTTC. The encoded protein is CASRDSSYEQYF. V usage is TRBV27 and J usage is TRBJ2-7; D may be TRBD1 (6 bases). The CDR3 is made up of 12 amino acids. V was cut by 6 bases and J by 0 bases, with 6 bases left in between. Per germline, CDR1 MNHEY and CDR2 SMNVEV (reference sequence).

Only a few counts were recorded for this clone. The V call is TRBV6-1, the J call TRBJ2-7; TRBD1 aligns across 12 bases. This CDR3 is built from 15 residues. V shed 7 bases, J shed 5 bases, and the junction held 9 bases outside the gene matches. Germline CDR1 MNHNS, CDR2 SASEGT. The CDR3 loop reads CASTLGQGAAHEQYF. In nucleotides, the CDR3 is TGTGCCAGCACCCTGGGACAGGGGGCTGCACACGAGCAGTACTTC.

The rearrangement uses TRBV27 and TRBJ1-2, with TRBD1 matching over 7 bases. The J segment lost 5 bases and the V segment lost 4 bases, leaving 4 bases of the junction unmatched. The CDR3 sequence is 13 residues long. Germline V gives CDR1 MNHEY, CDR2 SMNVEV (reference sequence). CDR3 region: CASSSTGLYGYTF. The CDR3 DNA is TGTGCCAGCAGTTCGACAGGGCTTTATGGCTACACCTTC.

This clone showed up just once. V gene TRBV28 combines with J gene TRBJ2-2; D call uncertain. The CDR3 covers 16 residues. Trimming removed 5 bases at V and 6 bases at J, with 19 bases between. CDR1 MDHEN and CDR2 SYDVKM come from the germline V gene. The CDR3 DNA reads TGTGCCAGCAGTAAATCCGGACCTACCTTGGCCGGGGAGCTGTTTTTT. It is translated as CASSKSGPTLAGELFF. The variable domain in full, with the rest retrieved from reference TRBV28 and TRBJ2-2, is DVKVTQSSRYLVKRTGEKVFLECVQDMDHENMFWYRQDPGLGLRLIYFSYDVKMKEKGDIPEGYSVSREKKERFSLILESASTNQTSMYLCASSKSGPTLAGELFFGEGSRLTVL.

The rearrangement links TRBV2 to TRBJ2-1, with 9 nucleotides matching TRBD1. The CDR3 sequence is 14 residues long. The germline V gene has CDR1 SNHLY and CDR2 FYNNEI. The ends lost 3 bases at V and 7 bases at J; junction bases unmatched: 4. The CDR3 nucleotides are TGTGCCAGCAGTGACAGGACAGGGGCGAATGAGCAGTTCTTC. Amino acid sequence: CASSDRTGANEQFF.

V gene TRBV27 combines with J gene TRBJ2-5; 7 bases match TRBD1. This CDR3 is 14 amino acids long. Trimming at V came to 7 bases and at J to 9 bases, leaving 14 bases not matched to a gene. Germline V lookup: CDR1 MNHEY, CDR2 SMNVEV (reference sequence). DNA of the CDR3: TGTGCCAGCATTAGACAGGGAAGTAGAGGAGCCCAGTACTTC. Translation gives CASIRQGSRGAQYF.

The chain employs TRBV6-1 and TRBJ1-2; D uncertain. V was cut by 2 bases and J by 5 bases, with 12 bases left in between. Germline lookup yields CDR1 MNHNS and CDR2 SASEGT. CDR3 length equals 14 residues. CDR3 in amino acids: CASSEREDIYGYTF. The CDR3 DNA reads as TGTGCCAGCAGTGAACGGGAAGACATTTATGGCTACACCTTC.

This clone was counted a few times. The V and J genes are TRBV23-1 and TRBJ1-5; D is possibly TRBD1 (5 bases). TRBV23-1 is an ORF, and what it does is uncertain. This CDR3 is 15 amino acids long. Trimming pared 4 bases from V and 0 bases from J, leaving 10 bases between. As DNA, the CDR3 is TGCGCCAGCAGTCTGGGACTTAATAGCAATCAGCCCCAGCATTTT. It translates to CASSLGLNSNQPQHF.

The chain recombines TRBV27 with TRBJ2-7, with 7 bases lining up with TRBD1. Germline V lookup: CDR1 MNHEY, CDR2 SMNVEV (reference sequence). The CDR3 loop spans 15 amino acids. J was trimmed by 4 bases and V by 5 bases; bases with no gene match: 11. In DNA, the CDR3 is TGTGCCAGCAGTACCGCGACAGGGCTGAGGTACGAGCAGTACTTC. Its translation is CASSTATGLRYEQYF.

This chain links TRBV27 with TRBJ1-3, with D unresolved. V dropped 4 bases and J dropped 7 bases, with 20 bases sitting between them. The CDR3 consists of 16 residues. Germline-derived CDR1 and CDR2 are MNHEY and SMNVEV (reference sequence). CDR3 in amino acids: CASSSHGLPLGNTIYF. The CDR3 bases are TGTGCCAGCAGTTCCCACGGACTCCCGCTCGGGAACACCATATATTTT.